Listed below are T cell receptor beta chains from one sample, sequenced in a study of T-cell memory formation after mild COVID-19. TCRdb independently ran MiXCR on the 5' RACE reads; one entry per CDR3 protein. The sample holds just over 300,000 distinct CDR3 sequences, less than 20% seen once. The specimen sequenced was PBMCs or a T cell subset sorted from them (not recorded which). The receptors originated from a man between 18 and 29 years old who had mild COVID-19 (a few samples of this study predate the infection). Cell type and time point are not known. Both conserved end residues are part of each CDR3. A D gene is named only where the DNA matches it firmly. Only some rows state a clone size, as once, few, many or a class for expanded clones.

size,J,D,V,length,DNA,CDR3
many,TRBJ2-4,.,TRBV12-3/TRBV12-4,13,TGTGCCAGCAGTTTGGGGGAGAGAGACATTCAGTACTTC,CASSLGERDIQYF
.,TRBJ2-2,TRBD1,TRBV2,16,TGTGCCAGCAGTGAATGGGGACAGGGATTCACCGGGGAGCTGTTTTTT,CASSEWGQGFTGELFF
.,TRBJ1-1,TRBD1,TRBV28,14,TGTGCCAGCAGTCCGGACAGGGAGGTTTCTGAAGCTTTCTTT,CASSPDREVSEAFF
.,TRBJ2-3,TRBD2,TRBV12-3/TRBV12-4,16,TGTGCCAGCAGGGAGGGACTAGCGGGGAATCCAGATACGCAGTATTTT,CASREGLAGNPDTQYF
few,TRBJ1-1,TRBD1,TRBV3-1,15,TGTGCCAGCAGCCAGAGGGACAGGGGAGACACTGAAGCTTTCTTT,CASSQRDRGDTEAFF
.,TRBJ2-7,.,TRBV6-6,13,TGTGCCAGCAGACCCAACAGGTCCTACGAGCAGTACTTC,CASRPNRSYEQYF
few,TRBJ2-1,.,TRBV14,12,TGTGCCAGCAGCCAAGATCGAGGAAGGTTGTTCTTC,CASSQDRGRLFF
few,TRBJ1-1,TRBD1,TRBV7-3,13,TGTGCCAGCAGGGAACAGGGGGACACTGAAGCTTTCTTT,CASREQGDTEAFF
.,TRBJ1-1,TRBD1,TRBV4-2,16,TGTGCCAGCAGCCAAGAGCGGGCAGGGGGGAACACTGAAGCTTTCTTT,CASSQERAGGNTEAFF
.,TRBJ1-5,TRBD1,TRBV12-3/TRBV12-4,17,TGTGCCAGCAGTCGACAGGGGGGGGTTCTTAGCAATCAGCCCCAGCATTTT,CASSRQGGVLSNQPQHF
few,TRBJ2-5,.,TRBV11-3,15,TGTGCCAGCAGCCCCCAGCCGGGCAACAAAGAGACCCAGTACTTC,CASSPQPGNKETQYF
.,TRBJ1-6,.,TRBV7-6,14,TGTGCCAGCAGCTTCGGGGTAGATAATTCACCCCTCCACTTT,CASSFGVDNSPLHF
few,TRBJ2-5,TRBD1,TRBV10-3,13,TGTGCCATCGGGGGACAGCTCCAAGAGACCCAGTACTTC,CAIGGQLQETQYF
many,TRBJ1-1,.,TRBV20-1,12,TGCAGTGCTGCACAGGTAGACACTGAAGCTTTCTTT,CSAAQVDTEAFF
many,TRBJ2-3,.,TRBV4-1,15,TGCGCCAGCAGCCAAGGCTCGGATGGCACAGATACGCAGTATTTT,CASSQGSDGTDTQYF
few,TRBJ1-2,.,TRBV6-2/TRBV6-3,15,TGTGCCAGCACCGATCCCAACAACGCACACTATGGCTACACCTTC,CASTDPNNAHYGYTF
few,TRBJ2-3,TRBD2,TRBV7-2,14,TGTGCCAGCAGGGGTAGCGGGGTCACAGATACGCAGTATTTT,CASRGSGVTDTQYF
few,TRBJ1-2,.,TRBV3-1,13,TGTGCCAGCAGGAGTACAGGGTCCCATGGCTACACCTTC,CASRSTGSHGYTF
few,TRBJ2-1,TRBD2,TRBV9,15,TGTGCCAGCAGCGAGACTAGCGGGGGCACCTTTGAGCAGTTCTTC,CASSETSGGTFEQFF
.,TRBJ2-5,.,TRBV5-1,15,TGCGCCAGCAGCTTGGCGGCGTCGGGGGAAGAGACCCAGTACTTC,CASSLAASGEETQYF
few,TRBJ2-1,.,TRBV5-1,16,TGCGCCAGCAGCTTGGTACCCAAAGGGTCCTACAATGAGCAGTTCTTC,CASSLVPKGSYNEQFF
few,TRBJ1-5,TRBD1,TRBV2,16,TGTGCCAGCACAGGGACAGGGGGCTGGGGCAATCAGCCCCAGCATTTT,CASTGTGGWGNQPQHF
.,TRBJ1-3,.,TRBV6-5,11,TGTGCCAGCAGCCCGGGAGCCACCATATATTTT,CASSPGATIYF
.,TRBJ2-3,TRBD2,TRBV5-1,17,TGCGCCAGCAGCACTGGGACTAGCGGGGGGGCGTCAGATACGCAGTATTTT,CASSTGTSGGASDTQYF
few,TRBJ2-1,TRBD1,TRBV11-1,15,TGTGCCAGCAGCTTACAGGGGGCGGCCTCGGGTGAGCAGTTCTTC,CASSLQGAASGEQFF
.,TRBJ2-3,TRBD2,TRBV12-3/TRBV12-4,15,TGTGCCAGCAGTTTCCTAGCGCGGGGGAGAGATACGCAGTATTTT,CASSFLARGRDTQYF
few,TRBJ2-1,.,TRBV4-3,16,TGCGCCAGCAGCCAAGACCAGCCCAGCTCCTACAATGAGCAGTTCTTC,CASSQDQPSSYNEQFF
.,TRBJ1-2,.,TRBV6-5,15,TGTGCCAGCAGTTACGGGATTGCGGGGTCTTATGGCTACACCTTC,CASSYGIAGSYGYTF
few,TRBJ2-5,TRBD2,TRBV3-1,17,TGTGCCAGCAGCCCCCCCTGGGAGCGGGGGGGTGAAGAGACCCAGTACTTC,CASSPPWERGGEETQYF
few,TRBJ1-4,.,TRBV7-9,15,TGTGCCAGCAGCCCGGACAGAGCAACTAATGAAAAACTGTTTTTT,CASSPDRATNEKLFF
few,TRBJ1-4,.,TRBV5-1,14,TGCGCCAGCAGCATCCGGGCCTATAATGAAAAACTGTTTTTT,CASSIRAYNEKLFF
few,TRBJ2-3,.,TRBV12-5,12,TGTGCTAGTGGTTTGGTAGAGGATACGCAGTATTTT,CASGLVEDTQYF
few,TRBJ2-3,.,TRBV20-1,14,TGCAGCGCTTTGAGGCAGGAGAACACAGATACGCAGTATTTT,CSALRQENTDTQYF
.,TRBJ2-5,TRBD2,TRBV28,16,TGTGCCAGCAGTTTATTGACTAGCGGGGGAAGAGGGACCCAGTACTTC,CASSLLTSGGRGTQYF
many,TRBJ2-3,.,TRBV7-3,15,TGTGCCAGCAGCTTAGGAGGGGGGGCCGCAGATACGCAGTATTTT,CASSLGGGAADTQYF
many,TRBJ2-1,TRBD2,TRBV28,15,TGTGCCAGCATTTCACTGAGCGGGGGGAACAATGAGCAGTTCTTC,CASISLSGGNNEQFF
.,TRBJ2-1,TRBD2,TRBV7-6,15,TGTGCCAGCAGCGTCTCCGGGACTAGCTACAATGAGCAGTTCTTC,CASSVSGTSYNEQFF
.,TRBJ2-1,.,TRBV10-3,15,TGTGCCATCAGTGACGTCAGCACCTCCTACAATGAGCAGTTCTTC,CAISDVSTSYNEQFF
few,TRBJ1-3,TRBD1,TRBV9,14,TGTGCCAGCACCCAGGGGGTCTCTGGAAACACCATATATTTT,CASTQGVSGNTIYF
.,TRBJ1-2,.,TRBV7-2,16,TGTGCCAGCAGCTGGGGCCAGTCCGGGGCGGCCTATGGCTACACCTTC,CASSWGQSGAAYGYTF
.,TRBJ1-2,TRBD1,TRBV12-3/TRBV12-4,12,TGTGCCAGCAGCCATGGGACAGATGGCTACACCTTC,CASSHGTDGYTF
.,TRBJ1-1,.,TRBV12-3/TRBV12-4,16,TGTGCCAGCAGTTTAGGGGGCAGGACAGTGAACACTGAAGCTTTCTTT,CASSLGGRTVNTEAFF
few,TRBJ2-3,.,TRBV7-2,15,TGTGCCAGCCGACCTATGGCGGCTAGCACAGATACGCAGTATTTT,CASRPMAASTDTQYF
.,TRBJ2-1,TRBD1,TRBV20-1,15,TGCAGTGCTAGTCGGGGACAGGGACCCAACAATGAGCAGTTCTTC,CSASRGQGPNNEQFF
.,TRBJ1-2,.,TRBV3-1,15,TGTGCCAGCAGCTATAAGAAGGGCGTTACGTATGGCTACACCTTC,CASSYKKGVTYGYTF
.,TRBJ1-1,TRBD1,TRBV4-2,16,TGTGCCAGCAGCCAAGACGGGTTAGGGGGCGACGCTGAAGCTTTCTTT,CASSQDGLGGDAEAFF
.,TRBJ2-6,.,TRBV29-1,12,TGCAGCGTTGATTCTGGGGCCAACGTCCTGACTTTC,CSVDSGANVLTF
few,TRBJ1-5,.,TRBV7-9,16,TGTGCCAGCAGCTTAGCGCAGGGGATGAGGAATCAGCCCCAGCATTTT,CASSLAQGMRNQPQHF
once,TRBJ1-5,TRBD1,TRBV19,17,TGTGCCAGTAGTATAGGAGGGACAGGGATTGGCAATCAGCCCCAGCATTTT,CASSIGGTGIGNQPQHF
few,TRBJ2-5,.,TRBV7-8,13,TGTGCCAGCAGCTTAGTCACTCAAGAGACCCAGTACTTC,CASSLVTQETQYF
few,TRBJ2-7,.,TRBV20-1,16,TGCAGTGCTCTACACCCAGGAGGGGGGTCCAGTGACGAGCAGTACTTC,CSALHPGGGSSDEQYF
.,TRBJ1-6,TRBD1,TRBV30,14,TGTGCCTGGAGCCGGGACAGGGGTTATTCACCCCTCCACTTT,CAWSRDRGYSPLHF
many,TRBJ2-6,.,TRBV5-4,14,TGTGCCAGCAGCTTCGGGCCTGGGGCCAACGTCCTGACTTTC,CASSFGPGANVLTF